The following is a T cell receptor (beta chain) sequence with its context. This CDR3 has 10 residues. Germline loops: CDR1 MDHEN, CDR2 SYDVKM. Trimming stripped 6 bases from V and 12 bases from J, with 11 bases between. In the original workflow: Reference gene primer amplification yielded estimated nucleated cell counts. Only in-frame clones appear in the TCRdb table, and some are missing; sequencing was by immunoSEQ multiplex PCR. The V and J calls and clone size were taken over from that table, and D and trimming were inferred from the DNA. The sample comprises roughly 100,000 clones, approximately 78% of which are singletons, and approximately 15% rests with the top ten. This specimen comes from a study of blood T cell repertoires in COVID-19. Overall study: There were acute and convalescent COVID-19 samples, and they came from the United States, Italy and Spain.

The rearrangement links TRBV28 to TRBJ2-5; D gene uncertain. Sequences were obtained from peripheral blood. This receptor was taken from a woman over 75 with acute or convalescent COVID-19. CDR3 sequence (DNA): TGTGCCAGCAGAGCATCTACAGAGTACTTC. This codes for CASRASTEYF.